The rows below give T cell receptor beta chains drawn from one sample of a study of T-cell memory formation after mild COVID-19. MiXCR, applied by TCRdb to the 5' RACE reads, yields one record per CDR3 protein. Among 450,000 to 650,000 distinct CDR3 sequences, roughly 18% were seen once, and the ten largest hold more than 10%. Sequencing was carried out using PBMCs or a T cell subset sorted from them (not recorded which). These receptors were obtained from an adult woman who had mild COVID-19 (a few samples of this study predate the infection). Cell type and time point are not known. Each CDR3 is given with its conserved first and last residue. A D gene is named only where the DNA matches it firmly. A clone size is listed for some rows: how often the clone was seen (once, few, many), or a class if it is expanded.

d_gene	abundance	v_gene	j_gene	CDR3nt	CDR3aa
TRBD2	many	TRBV20-1	TRBJ2-2	TGCAGTGCTAGAGATCTAGCGGGAGGCGGGGAGCTGTTTTTT	CSARDLAGGGELFF
TRBD2	.	TRBV7-2	TRBJ2-1	TGTGCCAGCAGCTTAGCGTACACTAGCGGGAGCTCCTACAATGAGCAGTTCTTC	CASSLAYTSGSSYNEQFF
.	few	TRBV4-3	TRBJ1-2	TGCGCCAGCAGCCAAGAAGCAGGGTTTCTTGGCTACACCTTC	CASSQEAGFLGYTF
TRBD1	.	TRBV29-1	TRBJ1-1	TGCAGCGCTCCTGGGGGACAGGGCGCTTTCTTT	CSAPGGQGAFF
.	.	TRBV6-5	TRBJ1-5	TGTGCCAGCGCAGGGCCAAATCAGCCCCAGCATTTT	CASAGPNQPQHF
TRBD2	.	TRBV7-2	TRBJ2-5	TGTGCCAGCAGCTTAGAATCGGGACTAGCGGGAGGGCGTGGGGGGACCCAGTACTTC	CASSLESGLAGGRGGTQYF
TRBD2	.	TRBV2	TRBJ2-1	TGTGCCAGCACCGGGGGGACTTTTCCTTCTTATGAGCAGTTCTTC	CASTGGTFPSYEQFF
.	few	TRBV20-1	TRBJ2-5	TGCAGTGCTAGAGATTTCGGAGCAGTACGAACGGTAGAGACCCAGTACTTC	CSARDFGAVRTVETQYF
TRBD2	few	TRBV29-1	TRBJ2-5	TGCAGCGTTGAGGCCAGGGAGGGGCAAGAGACCCAGTACTTC	CSVEAREGQETQYF
.	few	TRBV12-3/TRBV12-4	TRBJ2-5	TGTGCCAGCAGTTTCGGCACAGCTCAGACCCAGTACTTC	CASSFGTAQTQYF